The clone carrying this T cell receptor beta chain was picked up a small number of times. The antigen is undetermined. This sample is part of a study of cytomegalovirus exposure and HLA in healthy donors. Both 60 Vbeta primers and 13 Jbeta primers went into the PCR. Clones were read by immunoSEQ multiplex PCR, and TCRdb kept only the in-frame ones, dropping some. The sample lists fewer than 150,000 clones, around 77% seen once, with 2% to 2.5% in the top ten. Study-level results: From TCR beta sequences, most subjects' HLA-A and HLA-B alleles were reportedly predicted accurately.

Trimming at V came to 6 bases and at J to 1 base, leaving 3 bases not matched to a gene. Germline V CDR1 and CDR2: ENHRY, SYGVKD. The CDR3 is made up of 15 amino acids. The clonotype comes from a young man in good health and CMV-seronegative. Source material: PBMCs. The chain is built from TRBV10-3 and TRBJ2-6; 7 bases agree with TRBD2. CDR3 in DNA: TGTGCCATCAGATGGGACTATTCTGGGGCCAACGTCCTGACTTTC. Amino acids: CAIRWDYSGANVLTF.